What follows are 10 T cell receptor beta chains derived from one specimen sequenced in a study of T cells in tuberculosis. TCRdb's table, derived via immunoSEQ multiplex PCR, lists solely in-frame clones and lacks some. The sample contains about 29,000 clones, about 92% of which appear only once. The specimen was PBMCs. The receptors come from a donor aged 10-35 years with latent tuberculosis or without tuberculosis infection.

CDR3 DNA sequence: TGTGCCAGCACCCTCCTAGCGGGGCTCACAGATACGCAGTATTTT. Protein: CASTLLAGLTDTQYF. This rearrangement joins TRBV27 to TRBJ2-3; 9 bases agree with TRBD2. V dropped 7 bases and J dropped 2; count of bases not matched to a gene: 7. This CDR3 is built from 15 residues. Germline V gives CDR1 MNHEY, CDR2 SMNVEV (reference sequence).

This rearrangement joins TRBV6-5 to TRBJ1-4, with D maybe TRBD1 (5 bases). Germline-derived CDR1 and CDR2 are MNHEY and SVGAGI. V lost 6 bases and J lost 11, with 19 bases in between. The CDR3 extends over 14 amino acids. DNA for the CDR3: TGTGCCAGCAGCCGGGAGGGGCCGGCGCCGAAACTGTTTTTT. As protein: CASSREGPAPKLFF.

The chain joins TRBV18 to TRBJ2-3; a weak D match, TRBD1 (6 bases). Germline lookup yields CDR1 KGHSH and CDR2 LQKENI. The CDR3 sequence is 13 residues long. The V gene lost 5 bases and the J gene lost 3 bases, with 9 bases spanning the gap. CDR3 residues: CASSRDMTDTQYF. As DNA, the CDR3 is TGTGCCAGCTCAAGGGACATGACAGATACGCAGTATTTT.

The rearrangement uses TRBV5-5 and TRBJ2-1; D unresolved. Trimming stripped 2 bases from V and 0 bases from J, with 24 bases between. The CDR3 is 20 residues long. CDR1 and CDR2 (germline): SGHKS, YYEKEE (reference sequence). The CDR3 loop is CASSFTRPARGTISYNEQFF. The CDR3 DNA follows: TGTGCCAGCAGCTTCACTCGGCCGGCTCGCGGAACCATCTCCTACAATGAGCAGTTCTTC.

The chain has TRBV5-1 and TRBJ2-7; D is perhaps TRBD1 (5 bases). The CDR3 is 14 residues long. The germline CDR1 and CDR2 sequences are SGHRS and YFSETQ. V was cut by 2 bases and J by 6 bases, with 15 bases left in between. The CDR3 DNA reads as TGCGCCAGCAGCTTCACAGGATTTGGCGCCGAGCAGTACTTC. Amino acid sequence: CASSFTGFGAEQYF.

This chain joins TRBV11-3 and TRBJ2-5; 9 bases fit TRBD1. V shed 5 bases and J 5 bases; nucleotides not matched to a gene: 9. Germline CDR1 SGHNT, CDR2 YENEEA. The CDR3 length is 15 residues. The DNA for the CDR3 is TGTGCCAGCAGCAAGATGGGACAGGGAGGGGAGACCCAGTACTTC. This translates into CASSKMGQGGETQYF.

The chain joins TRBV29-1 to TRBJ2-3, with a weak D call TRBD2 (6 bases). Between the trimmed V and J ends, which lost 5 bases and 4 bases, there was a span of 16 bases. The length of the CDR3 is 14 residues. The V gene's germline CDR1 is SQVTM and CDR2 ANQGSEA. CDR3 sequence (DNA): TGCAGCGTTAGTTTAACGGGGGAATCAGATACGCAGTATTTT. Its translation is CSVSLTGESDTQYF.

The chain recombines TRBV28 with TRBJ2-7; D is perhaps TRBD1 (6 bases). This CDR3 spans 12 amino acids. Germline V lookup: CDR1 MDHEN, CDR2 SYDVKM. V lost 5 bases, J lost 3 bases, and 8 bases lay in between. CDR3: CASSPDSYEQYF. DNA for the CDR3: TGTGCCAGCAGTCCGGACAGCTACGAGCAGTACTTC.

V is TRBV9 and J is TRBJ1-2; D not certain. V lost 0 bases and J 6 bases, leaving 6 bases between the germline ends. CDR3 length: 12 amino acids. Germline assignment: CDR1 SGDLS and CDR2 YYNGEE. CDR3 DNA sequence: TGTGCCAGCAGCGTAGATCGGGATGGCTACACCTTC. As protein: CASSVDRDGYTF.

This chain links TRBV29-1 with TRBJ2-3; TRBD2 matches 10 bases. The junction had 9 bases not matched to a gene; V was cut back by 0 bases and J by 6 bases. CDR1 is SQVTM and CDR2 is ANQGSEA in the germline V gene. The CDR3 contains 16 residues. CDR3 in amino acids: CSVEDPSGGPSDTQYF. The CDR3, as DNA: TGCAGCGTTGAAGATCCTAGCGGGGGCCCCAGTGATACGCAGTATTTT.